This paragraph covers one T cell receptor (beta chain) sequence. This specimen belongs to a study of blood T cell repertoires in COVID-19. Study details: COVID-19 samples from acute and convalescent phases originated in the United States, Italy and Spain.

Original methodology: Nucleated cell counts were estimated from reference gene primer amplification. Sequenced by immunoSEQ multiplex PCR; TCRdb stores in-frame clones only, minus some. V and J calls plus clone size are reproduced from that table; the DNA served to infer D and trimming. The top ten clones hold about 4.7% of a sample with some 350,000 clones, around nine tenths of them seen once. Germline V lookup: CDR1 SGHAT, CDR2 FQNNGV. The V end lost 3 bases, the J end lost 4 bases, and 10 bases lay between the germline ends. There are 14 residues in the CDR3. Cohorts were determined from participant-reported clinical history. Two consecutive negative NP/OP PCR tests, clearance, or resolved symptoms defined Cohort 3 recovery.

The source is a man aged 25 to 40 who had recovered from COVID-19. Sequenced sample: PBMCs or T cells enriched from blood (not recorded which). The chain recombines TRBV11-2 with TRBJ2-1; tentative D call: TRBD2 (5 bases). DNA of the CDR3: TGTGCCAGCAGCTTTATCGGGAATTACAATGAGCAGTTCTTC. Residues: CASSFIGNYNEQFF.